This T cell receptor beta chain derives from a study of early T cells in non-severe SARS-CoV-2 infection. V gave up 0 bases and J gave up 3 bases, with 6 bases separating them. The CDR3 runs 13 residues. Germline assignment: CDR1 MNHNS and CDR2 SASEGT. Using its own MiXCR run on the 5' RACE reads, TCRdb lists one record per CDR3 protein. The sample gives tens of thousands of distinct CDR3 sequences, roughly a tenth of which show up once; under 10% is in the top ten. The source material was whole blood, sampled at baseline. The chain has TRBV6-1 and TRBJ2-7, with D possibly being TRBD2 (5 bases). The TCR sequence derives from an adult who was a healthcare worker with PCR-confirmed SARS-CoV-2 infection or an uninfected control (not recorded which). The CDR3 nucleotides are TGTGCCAGCAGTGAAGCGCGGGTCTACGAGCAGTACTTC. Its translation: CASSEARVYEQYF.